The TCR beta chain described here comes from a study of CD8 T cells in Susac syndrome. Notes on the study in general: The study conceded that relatively few individuals underwent its TCR sequencing and HLA analysis.

Sequencing of TCR beta was undertaken in CD8+ and CD4+ T cells derived from blood. Random hexamers primed reverse transcription of about 0.45 to 1 ug RNA. Across 54 Vbeta and 13 Jbeta, TCR beta CDR3 was amplified with immunoSEQ multiplex PCR. TCRdb recomputed calls from the immunoSEQ multiplex PCR reads with MiXCR, one row per CDR3 protein. Of some 400,000 distinct CDR3 sequences listed, about 85% were seen once; the top ten hold around 0.12%. A note on this clonotype: As yet, its antigen is unknown.

CDR1 and CDR2 from the germline V gene are SQVTM and ANQGSEA. The length of the CDR3 is 16 residues. Deletions cut 6 bases from V and 0 bases from J, with 18 bases between. This sequence was found in a human donor with multiple sclerosis. The sample taken for sequencing was CD8+ T cells from PBMCs. The chain couples TRBV29-1 to TRBJ2-1; D may be TRBD1 or TRBD2 (5 bases each). The chain's CDR3 is CSVYGTFRSSYNEQFF. The DNA for the CDR3 is TGCAGCGTGTACGGGACCTTCAGGAGCTCCTACAATGAGCAGTTCTTC.